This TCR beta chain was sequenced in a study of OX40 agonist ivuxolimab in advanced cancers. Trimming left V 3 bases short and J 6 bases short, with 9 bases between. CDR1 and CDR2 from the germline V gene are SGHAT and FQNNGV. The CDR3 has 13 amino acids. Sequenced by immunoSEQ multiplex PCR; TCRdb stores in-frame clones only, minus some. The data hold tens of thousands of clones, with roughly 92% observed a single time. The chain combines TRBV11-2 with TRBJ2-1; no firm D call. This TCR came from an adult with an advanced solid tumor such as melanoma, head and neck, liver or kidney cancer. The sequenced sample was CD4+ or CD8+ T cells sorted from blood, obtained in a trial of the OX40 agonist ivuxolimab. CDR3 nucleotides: TGTGCCAGCAGCTTCGGGTTTGGCAATGAGCAGTTCTTC. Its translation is CASSFGFGNEQFF.